The following is a T cell receptor (beta chain) sequence with its context. Researchers sorted participants into cohorts using their self-reported clinical history. This specimen comes from a study of blood T cell repertoires in COVID-19. Methods used by the authors: Nucleated cell number was recorded as an estimate derived from reference gene primer amplification. Measured with immunoSEQ multiplex PCR; TCRdb has only the in-frame clones, and not every one. The V and J calls and clone size are taken from that table; D and trimming were inferred from the DNA. The sample lists approximately 210,000 clones, 75% to 85% seen once, with approximately 4.3% in the top ten. The CDR3 extends over 14 amino acids. V was cut by 7 bases and J by 4 bases, with 16 bases left in between. Germline CDR1 and CDR2: SNHLY and FYNNEI.

This rearrangement joins TRBV2 to TRBJ1-2; D unresolved. Sequenced sample: PBMCs or T cells enriched from blood (not recorded which). This clonotype originated in a man aged 25 to 40 with acute COVID-19. CDR3 sequence reads: CASTSTGIGYGYTF. The CDR3 DNA is TGTGCCAGCACCAGTACGGGGATCGGCTATGGCTACACCTTC. The variable domain in full, completed from reference TRBV2 and TRBJ1-2, reads EPEVTQTPSHQVTQMGQEVILRCVPISNHLYFYWYRQILGQKVEFLVSFYNNEISEKSEIFDDQFSVERPDGSNFTLKIRSTKLEDSAMYFCASTSTGIGYGYTFGSGTRLTVV.